A selection of T cell receptor beta chains follows, all from one sample in a study of blood T cell repertoires in COVID-19. The method was immunoSEQ multiplex PCR; TCRdb's version includes in-frame clones alone and lacks a portion of them. The sample has about 260,000 clones; roughly 86% are singletons. The sequenced material came from peripheral blood. The receptors stem from a human donor in a cohort sampled during active COVID-19. CDR3s include the opening cysteine and the closing phenylalanine or tryptophan. The D gene is left open where the match is weak. Not all rows give a size; the values are once, few, many and, for expanded clones, a class.

V gene	J gene	D gene	clone size	CDR3 DNA	CDR3 protein
TRBV18	TRBJ1-5	-	-	TGTGCCAGCTCACCAAGTTTGCTGCAGGACAATCAGCCCCAGCATTTT	CASSPSLLQDNQPQHF
TRBV28	TRBJ1-5	TRBD1	-	TGTGCCAGCAGTTTGGTTAAGGGGGCACGAAATCAGCCCCAGCATTTT	CASSLVKGARNQPQHF
TRBV9	TRBJ1-2	-	-	TGTGCCAGCAGCGTAGACCCACCACTAGGCTACACCTTC	CASSVDPPLGYTF
TRBV19	TRBJ1-2	TRBD1	-	TGTGCCAGTAGTCCCCAGGACAGGGCCTCGGGAGGCTACACCTTC	CASSPQDRASGGYTF
TRBV12-5	TRBJ2-1	-	-	TGTGCTAGTGGTTTGGTGGCTGAGGGTGAGCAGTTCTTC	CASGLVAEGEQFF
TRBV4-3	TRBJ1-2	-	-	TGCGCCAGCAGCCACGGGGGGTTGGATTACACCTTC	CASSHGGLDYTF
TRBV18	TRBJ1-1	-	-	TGTGCCAGCTCACCACCTCCGGTGAACACTGAAGCTTTCTTT	CASSPPPVNTEAFF
TRBV5-1	TRBJ2-7	TRBD2	-	TGCGCCAGCAGGCCCCTCGGCGGGGGGGACTACGAGCAGTACTTC	CASRPLGGGDYEQYF
TRBV19	TRBJ2-1	TRBD2	-	TGTGCCAGTAGTATGGGACTAGCGGGAACCGAAACGTTTTACAATGAGCAGTTCTTC	CASSMGLAGTETFYNEQFF
TRBV19	TRBJ1-5	-	-	TGTGCCAGTAGATCAGGGCGTTACCAGCCCCAGCATTTT	CASRSGRYQPQHF
TRBV9	TRBJ1-3	TRBD1	-	TGTGCCAGCAGCGTAGCCTTGACAGGGTACCACTCTGGAAACACCATATATTTT	CASSVALTGYHSGNTIYF
TRBV7-9	TRBJ1-2	-	-	TGTGCCAGCAGCTTAGACTGGGGGGCTAACTATGGCTACACCTTC	CASSLDWGANYGYTF
TRBV4-1	TRBJ2-3	-	-	TGCGCCAGCAGCCAAGAACTAGAAACAGATACGCAGTATTTT	CASSQELETDTQYF
TRBV3-1/TRBV3-2	TRBJ1-2	TRBD1	-	TGTGCCAGCAGCCCACGGGACAGGGAGGATTATGGCTACACCTTC	CASSPRDREDYGYTF
TRBV4-2	TRBJ2-7	TRBD2	-	TGTGCCAGCAGCCGCCGGCTAGCGGGAGATGGGGAGCAGTACTTC	CASSRRLAGDGEQYF
TRBV29-1	TRBJ1-2	TRBD1	-	TGCAGCGTGGACTTGACAGGGGGATACATGGGCTACACCTTC	CSVDLTGGYMGYTF
TRBV28	TRBJ2-7	-	-	TGTGCCAGCAGCTCCCCGGGACACCGCCCGTACGAGCAGTACTTC	CASSSPGHRPYEQYF
TRBV27	TRBJ2-1	TRBD2	-	TGTGCCAGCAGCCCTTCAGCGGGAGTTGACTACAATGAGCAGTTCTTC	CASSPSAGVDYNEQFF
TRBV7-2	TRBJ2-7	-	-	TGTGCCAGCAGCTTCAGGAACTCGCGGGCTAGCTGGGGAGAGCAGTACTTC	CASSFRNSRASWGEQYF
TRBV28	TRBJ2-5	TRBD1	once	TGTGCCAGCAGTTCCCAGGGGGCGCATCCAGAGACCCAGTACTTC	CASSSQGAHPETQYF
TRBV28	TRBJ2-7	-	-	TGTGCCAGCAACTGGGAGGTGGGATACGAGCAGTACTTC	CASNWEVGYEQYF
TRBV3-1/TRBV3-2	TRBJ1-6	TRBD1	-	TGTGCCAGCAGCCGCCGGGACAGGGAGTATAATTCACCCCTCCACTTT	CASSRRDREYNSPLHF
TRBV13	TRBJ1-1	TRBD1	-	TGTGCCAGCAGCCCATTAAGGGACAGGGGGTTCAGTGAGACCATCTACACTGAAGCTTTCTTT	CASSPLRDRGFSETIYTEAFF
TRBV3-1/TRBV3-2	TRBJ2-1	-	-	TGTGCCAGCAGCCAAGTAAGGGGGAATGAGCAGTTCTTC	CASSQVRGNEQFF
TRBV24-1	TRBJ2-7	-	-	TGTGCCACCAGTGGCCAGGGGCCCTACGAGCAGTACTTC	CATSGQGPYEQYF
TRBV3-1/TRBV3-2	TRBJ1-1	TRBD1	-	TGTGCCAGCAGCAGGTCGACAGGGCCTCAAGCTTTCTTT	CASSRSTGPQAFF
TRBV7-9	TRBJ2-7	TRBD2	-	TGTGCCAGCAGCTTCCTAGCGGGACGAAGCTCCTACGAGCAGTACTTC	CASSFLAGRSSYEQYF
TRBV3-1/TRBV3-2	TRBJ2-7	-	-	TGTGCCAGCAGCATAAACAGGGAGCAGTACTTC	CASSINREQYF
TRBV7-2	TRBJ2-7	TRBD2	-	TGTGCCAGCAGCTTACTAGCGGGGGGCTCCTACGAGCAGTACTTC	CASSLLAGGSYEQYF
TRBV6-5	TRBJ2-2	-	-	TGTGCCAGCGTGGCAGTCTACACCGGGGAGCTGTTTTTT	CASVAVYTGELFF
TRBV25-1	TRBJ1-2	TRBD1	-	TGTGCCAGCAGTGAAACAGGGGAAATCAGCTATGGCTACACCTTC	CASSETGEISYGYTF
TRBV13	TRBJ1-3	-	-	TGTGCCAGCAGCTTAGAGGCCCCACAGGGCCGGCACTCTGGAAACACCATATATTTT	CASSLEAPQGRHSGNTIYF
TRBV5-1	TRBJ2-3	TRBD2	-	TGCGCCAGCAGCGCATTAGCGGGGGGGCCTTCAGATACGCAGTATTTT	CASSALAGGPSDTQYF
TRBV27	TRBJ1-6	TRBD1	once	TGTGCCAGCAGTAGAGACAGGGAGGAAAATTCACCCCTCCACTTT	CASSRDREENSPLHF
TRBV30	TRBJ2-7	-	-	TGTGCCTGGAGTGGTTTGGAGAACGAGCAGTACTTC	CAWSGLENEQYF